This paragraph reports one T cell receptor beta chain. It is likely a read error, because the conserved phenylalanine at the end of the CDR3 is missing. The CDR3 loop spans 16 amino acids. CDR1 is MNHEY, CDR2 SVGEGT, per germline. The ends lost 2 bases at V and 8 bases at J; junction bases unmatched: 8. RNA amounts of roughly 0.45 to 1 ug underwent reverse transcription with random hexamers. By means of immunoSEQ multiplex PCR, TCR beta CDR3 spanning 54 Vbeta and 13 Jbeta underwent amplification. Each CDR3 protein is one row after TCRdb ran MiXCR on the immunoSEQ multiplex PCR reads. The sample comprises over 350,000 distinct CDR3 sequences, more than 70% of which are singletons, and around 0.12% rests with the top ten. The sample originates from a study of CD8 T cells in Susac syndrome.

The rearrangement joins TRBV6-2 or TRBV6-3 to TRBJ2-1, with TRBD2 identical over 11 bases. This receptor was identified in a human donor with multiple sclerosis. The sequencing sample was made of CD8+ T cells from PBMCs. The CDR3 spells CASSYPPLAGGYEQFL. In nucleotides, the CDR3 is TGTGCCAGCAGTTACCCTCCCCTAGCGGGAGGTTATGAGCAGTTCCTC.